The text below deals with one T cell receptor beta chain. PCR used 60 Vbeta primers and 13 Jbeta primers. Sequencing used immunoSEQ multiplex PCR; TCRdb keeps in-frame clones, though not all of them. The sample holds about 120,000 clones, more than 75% seen once. The record originates from a study of cytomegalovirus exposure and HLA in healthy donors. The trim removed 8 bases at V and 5 bases at J, leaving 12 bases unmatched. The germline CDR1 and CDR2 sequences are SNHLY and FYNNEI. CDR3 length: 15 residues. This clonotype was sampled from a woman in her forties in good health and CMV-seropositive. V usage is TRBV2 and J usage is TRBJ1-5, with 7 bases that match TRBD1. Sequenced material: PBMCs. CDR3 bases: TGTGCCAGCGTTGGGGGGCAGGGGGAGTATCAGCCCCAGCATTTT. Its protein is CASVGGQGEYQPQHF.